Only one count was recorded for the clone carrying this TCR beta chain. Its cognate antigen is unknown. This record belongs to a study of T cell responses to AZD1222 COVID-19 vaccine. Study outcomes and limitations: Spike-specific TCR breadth and depth both grew after two AZD1222 doses.

Trimming removed 5 bases at V and 7 bases at J, with 12 bases between. The germline V gene has CDR1 SEHNR and CDR2 FQNEAQ (reference sequence). CDR3 length: 13 amino acids. Clones were read by immunoSEQ multiplex PCR, and TCRdb kept only the in-frame ones, dropping some. In the table there are over 130,000 clones, 90% to 95% of which are singletons. The chain recombines TRBV7-9 with TRBJ2-1; D unresolved. Specimen: peripheral blood, collected on day 0 of AZD1222 vaccination. This clonotype was obtained from an adult in good health. This CDR3 is CASSPGDLNEQFF. The CDR3 nucleotides are TGTGCCAGCAGCCCCGGAGACCTTAATGAGCAGTTCTTC.